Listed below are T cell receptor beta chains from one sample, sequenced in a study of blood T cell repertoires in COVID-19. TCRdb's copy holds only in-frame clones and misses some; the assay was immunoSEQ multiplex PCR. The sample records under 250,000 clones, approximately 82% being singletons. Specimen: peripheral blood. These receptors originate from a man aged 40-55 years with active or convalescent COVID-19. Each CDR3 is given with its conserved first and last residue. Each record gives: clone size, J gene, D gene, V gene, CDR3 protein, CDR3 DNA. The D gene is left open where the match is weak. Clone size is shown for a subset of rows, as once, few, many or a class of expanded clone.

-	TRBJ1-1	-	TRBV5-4	CASSLINTEAFF	TGTGCCAGCAGCTTGATAAACACTGAAGCTTTCTTT
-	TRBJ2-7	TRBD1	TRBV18	CASSPSRGTGYEQYF	TGTGCCAGCTCACCGTCGAGGGGGACAGGCTACGAGCAGTACTTC
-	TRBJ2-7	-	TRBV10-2	CASIGERLKDYEQYF	TGCGCCAGCATAGGCGAGCGCCTAAAGGACTACGAGCAGTACTTC
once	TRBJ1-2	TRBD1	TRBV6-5	CASRQRTGLNYGYTF	TGTGCCAGCAGACAGAGGACAGGGCTTAACTATGGCTACACCTTC
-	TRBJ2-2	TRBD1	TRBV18	CASSPFRDRGNTGELFF	TGTGCCAGCTCACCCTTCCGGGACAGGGGAAACACCGGGGAGCTGTTTTTT
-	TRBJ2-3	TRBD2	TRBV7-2	CASSVAGTMGVTQYF	TGTGCCAGCAGCGTTGCCGGGACTATGGGGGTTACGCAGTATTTT
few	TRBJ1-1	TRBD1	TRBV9	CASSVAQGVEAFF	TGTGCCAGCAGCGTAGCACAGGGGGTTGAAGCTTTCTTT
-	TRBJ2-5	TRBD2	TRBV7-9	CASSLGLGGETQYF	TGTGCCAGCAGCCTGGGACTAGGAGGGGAGACCCAGTACTTC
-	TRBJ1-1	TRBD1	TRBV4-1	CASSAAGTVTLGAFF	TGCGCCAGCAGCGCGGCCGGGACAGTTACTTTGGGAGCTTTCTTT
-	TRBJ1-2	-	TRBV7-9	CASSYTGTGGAGYTF	TGTGCCAGCAGCTACACAGGGACCGGGGGGGCTGGCTACACCTTC
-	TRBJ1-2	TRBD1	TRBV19	CASKDTGGANYGYTF	TGTGCCAGTAAAGATACAGGGGGCGCAAACTATGGCTACACCTTC
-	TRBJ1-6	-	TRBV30	CAWTPDSNNSPLHF	TGTGCCTGGACCCCCGACAGCAATAATTCACCCCTCCACTTT
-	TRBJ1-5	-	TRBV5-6	CASSNRDGDYQPQHF	TGTGCCAGCAGCAACCGGGACGGGGACTATCAGCCCCAGCATTTT
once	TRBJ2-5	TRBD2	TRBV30	CAWNGLAGGPGQTQYF	TGTGCCTGGAACGGACTAGCGGGGGGGCCGGGTCAGACCCAGTACTTC
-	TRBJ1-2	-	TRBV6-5	CASSYSLLVQAYGYTF	TGTGCCAGCAGTTACTCGTTACTAGTACAAGCCTATGGCTACACCTTC
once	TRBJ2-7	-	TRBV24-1	CATMDSGKTEQYF	TGTGCCACAATGGACTCCGGCAAGACGGAGCAGTACTTC
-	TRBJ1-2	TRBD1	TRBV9	CASSVTGGTLYGYTF	TGTGCCAGCAGCGTAACAGGGGGCACCCTCTATGGCTACACCTTC
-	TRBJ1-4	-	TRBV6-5	CASRGARTAEKLFF	TGTGCCAGCAGGGGGGCTAGGACCGCAGAAAAACTGTTTTTT
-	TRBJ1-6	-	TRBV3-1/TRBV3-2	CASSQRESNSPLHF	TGTGCCAGCAGCCAGCGGGAGTCCAATTCACCCCTCCACTTT
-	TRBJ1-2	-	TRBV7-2	CASSSGQPPFSFYGYTF	TGTGCCAGCAGCTCCGGACAGCCTCCCTTTTCCTTCTATGGCTACACCTTC
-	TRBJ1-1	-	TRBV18	CATFYQGAEAFF	TGTGCCACCTTCTACCAAGGGGCTGAAGCTTTCTTT
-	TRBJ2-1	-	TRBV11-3	CASSPSLFGNEQFF	TGTGCCAGCAGCCCTAGCCTTTTTGGCAATGAGCAGTTCTTC
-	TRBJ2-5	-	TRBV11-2	CASSLASGTQYF	TGTGCCAGCAGCTTGGCCTCGGGGACCCAGTACTTC
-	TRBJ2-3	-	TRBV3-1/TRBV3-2	CASSHRGIRDTQYF	TGTGCCAGCAGCCACCGCGGGATAAGAGATACGCAGTATTTT
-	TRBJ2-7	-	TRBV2	CASSEGFDPGGSYEQYF	TGTGCCAGCAGTGAAGGATTTGATCCAGGGGGGAGCTACGAGCAGTACTTC
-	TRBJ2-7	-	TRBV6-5	CASSYSSGFEQYF	TGTGCCAGCAGTTACTCCTCGGGGTTTGAGCAGTACTTC
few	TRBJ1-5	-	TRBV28	CASRGTLNQPQHF	TGTGCCAGCAGAGGGACACTTAATCAGCCCCAGCATTTT
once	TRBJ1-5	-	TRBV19	CAGSRGTAEEPQHF	TGTGCCGGAAGCAGGGGAACCGCGGAGGAGCCCCAGCATTTT
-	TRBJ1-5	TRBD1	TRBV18	CASSLTGQGNQPQHF	TGTGCCAGCTCCCTTACAGGACAGGGGAATCAGCCCCAGCATTTT
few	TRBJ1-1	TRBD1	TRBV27	CASSLGDRIRATEAFF	TGTGCCAGCAGTTTAGGGGACAGGATTCGAGCCACTGAAGCTTTCTTT
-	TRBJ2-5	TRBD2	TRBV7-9	CASSLRGTSGGTLTQYF	TGTGCCAGCAGCCTCCGTGGGACTAGCGGGGGGACCTTGACCCAGTACTTC
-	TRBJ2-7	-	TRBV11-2	CASSLDTYYEQYF	TGTGCCAGCAGCTTAGATACCTACTACGAGCAGTACTTC
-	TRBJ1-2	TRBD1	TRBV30	CAWSITLQGEGGYTF	TGTGCCTGGAGTATAACCCTTCAGGGGGAAGGGGGCTACACCTTC
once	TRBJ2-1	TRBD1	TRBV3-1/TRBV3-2	CASSPPAGGYNEQFF	TGTGCCAGCAGCCCCCCGGCAGGGGGCTACAATGAGCAGTTCTTC
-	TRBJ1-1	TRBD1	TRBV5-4	CASSLGQAVKNTEAFF	TGTGCCAGCAGCTTAGGACAGGCGGTAAAGAACACTGAAGCTTTCTTT
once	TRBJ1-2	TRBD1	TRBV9	CASSEVGQGGYTF	TGTGCCAGCAGCGAGGTGGGACAGGGGGGCTACACCTTC